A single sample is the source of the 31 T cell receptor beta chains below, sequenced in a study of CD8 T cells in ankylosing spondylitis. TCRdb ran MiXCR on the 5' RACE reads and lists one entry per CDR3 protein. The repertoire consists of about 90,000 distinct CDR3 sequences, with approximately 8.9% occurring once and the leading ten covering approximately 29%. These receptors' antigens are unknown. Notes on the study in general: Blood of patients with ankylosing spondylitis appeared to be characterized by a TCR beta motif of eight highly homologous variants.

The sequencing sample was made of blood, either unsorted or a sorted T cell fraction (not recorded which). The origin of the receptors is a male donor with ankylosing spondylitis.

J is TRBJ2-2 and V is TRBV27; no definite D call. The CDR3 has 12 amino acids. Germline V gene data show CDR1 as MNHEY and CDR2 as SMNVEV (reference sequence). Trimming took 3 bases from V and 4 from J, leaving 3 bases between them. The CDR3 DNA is TGTGCCAGCAGTTTGGCCACCGGGGAGCTGTTTTTT. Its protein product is CASSLATGELFF.

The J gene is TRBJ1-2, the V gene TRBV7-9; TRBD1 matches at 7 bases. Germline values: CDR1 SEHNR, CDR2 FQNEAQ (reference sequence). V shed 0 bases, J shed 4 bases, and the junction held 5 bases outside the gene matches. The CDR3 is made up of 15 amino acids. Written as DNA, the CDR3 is TGTGCCAGCAGCTTAGCCCAGGGGGTCCTCTATGGCTACACCTTC. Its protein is CASSLAQGVLYGYTF. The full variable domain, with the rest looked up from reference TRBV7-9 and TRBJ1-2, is DTGVSQNPRHKITKRGQNVTFRCDPISEHNRLYWYRQTLGQGPEFLTYFQNEAQLEKSRLLSDRFSAERPKGSFSTLEIQRTEQGDSAMYLCASSLAQGVLYGYTFGSGTRLTVV.

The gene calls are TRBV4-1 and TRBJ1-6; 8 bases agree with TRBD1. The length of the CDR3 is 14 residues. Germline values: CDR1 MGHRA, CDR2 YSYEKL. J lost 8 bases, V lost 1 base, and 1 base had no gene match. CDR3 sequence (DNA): TGCGCCAGCAGCCAAGCAGGGGGCGATTCACCCCTCCACTTT. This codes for CASSQAGGDSPLHF.

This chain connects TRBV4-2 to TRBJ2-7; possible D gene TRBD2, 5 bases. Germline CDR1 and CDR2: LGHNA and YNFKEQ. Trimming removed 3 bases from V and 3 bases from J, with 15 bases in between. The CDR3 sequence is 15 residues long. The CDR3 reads CASSQGEGSVYEQYF. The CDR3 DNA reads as TGTGCCAGCAGCCAGGGAGAGGGCAGCGTCTACGAGCAGTACTTC.

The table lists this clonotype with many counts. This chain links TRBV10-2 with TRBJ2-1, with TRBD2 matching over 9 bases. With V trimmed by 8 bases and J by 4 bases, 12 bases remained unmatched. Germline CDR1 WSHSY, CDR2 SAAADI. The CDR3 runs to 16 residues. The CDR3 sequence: CASFSSGTPPYNEQFF. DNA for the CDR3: TGCGCCAGCTTTTCTAGCGGGACCCCACCTTACAATGAGCAGTTCTTC.

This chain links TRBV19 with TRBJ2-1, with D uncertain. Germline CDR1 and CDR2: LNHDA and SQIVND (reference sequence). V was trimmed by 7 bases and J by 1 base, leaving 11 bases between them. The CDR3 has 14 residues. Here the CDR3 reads CASNDGRSYNEQFF. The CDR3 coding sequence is TGTGCCAGTAATGACGGAAGGTCCTACAATGAGCAGTTCTTC.

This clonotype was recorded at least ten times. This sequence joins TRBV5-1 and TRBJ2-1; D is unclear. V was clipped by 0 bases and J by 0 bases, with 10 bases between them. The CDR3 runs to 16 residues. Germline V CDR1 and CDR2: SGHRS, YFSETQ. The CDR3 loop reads CASSLASGISYNEQFF. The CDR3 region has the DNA TGCGCCAGCAGCTTGGCTAGTGGGATCTCCTACAATGAGCAGTTCTTC.

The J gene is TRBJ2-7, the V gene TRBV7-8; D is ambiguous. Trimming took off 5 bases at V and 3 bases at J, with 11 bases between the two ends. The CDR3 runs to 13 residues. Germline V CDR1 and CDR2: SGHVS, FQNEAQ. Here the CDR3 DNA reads TGTGCCAGCAGCCCTACGGACGGCTACGAGCAGTACTTC. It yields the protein CASSPTDGYEQYF.

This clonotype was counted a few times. DNA of the CDR3: TGCAGTGCTAGAGCGTCGGGAGGACCAGATACGCAGTATTTT. It yields the protein CSARASGGPDTQYF. V is TRBV20-1 and J is TRBJ2-3, with TRBD2 matching 7 bases. The CDR3 runs 14 residues. CDR1 is DFQATT and CDR2 is SNEGSKA in the germline V gene (reference sequence). The V gene end was trimmed by 1 base and the J gene end by 4 bases; junction bases not matched to a gene: 5.

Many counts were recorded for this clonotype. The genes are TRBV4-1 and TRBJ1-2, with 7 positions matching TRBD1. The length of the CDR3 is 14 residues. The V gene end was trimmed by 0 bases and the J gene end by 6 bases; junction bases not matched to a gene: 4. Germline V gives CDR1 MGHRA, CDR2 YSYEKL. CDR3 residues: CASSQETGVDGYTF. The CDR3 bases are TGCGCCAGCAGCCAAGAAACAGGGGTCGATGGCTACACCTTC.

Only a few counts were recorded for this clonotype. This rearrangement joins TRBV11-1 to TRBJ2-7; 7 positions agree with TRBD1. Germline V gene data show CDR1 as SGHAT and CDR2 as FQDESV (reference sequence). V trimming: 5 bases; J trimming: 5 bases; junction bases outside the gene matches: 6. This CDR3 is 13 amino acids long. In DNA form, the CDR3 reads TGTGCCAGCAGCCTACAGGGGTCCCACGAGCAGTACGTC. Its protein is CASSLQGSHEQYV.

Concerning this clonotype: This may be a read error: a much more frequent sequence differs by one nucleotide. The DNA for the CDR3 is TGCGCCAGCAGCGCGGCCGACAGAGAAGAGGCCCAGTACTTC. Translated, it gives CASSAADREEAQYF. This rearrangement joins TRBV5-1 to TRBJ2-5; tentative D call: TRBD1 (5 bases). The CDR3 has 14 residues. The germline V gene has CDR1 SGHRS and CDR2 YFSETQ. Full variable domain (remainder filled in from reference TRBV5-1 and TRBJ2-5): KAGVTQTPRYLIKTRGQQVTLSCSPISGHRSVSWYQQTPGQGLQFLFEYFSETQRNKGNFPGRFSGRQFSNSRSEMNVSTLELGDSALYLCASSAADREEAQYFGPGTRLLVL.

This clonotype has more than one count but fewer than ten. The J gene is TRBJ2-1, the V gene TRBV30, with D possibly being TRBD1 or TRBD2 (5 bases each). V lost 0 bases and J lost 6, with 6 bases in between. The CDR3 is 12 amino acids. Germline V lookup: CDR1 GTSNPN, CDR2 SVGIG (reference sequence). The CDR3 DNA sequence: TGTGCCTGGAGTGTAGGGACCAATGAGCAGTTCTTC. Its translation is CAWSVGTNEQFF.

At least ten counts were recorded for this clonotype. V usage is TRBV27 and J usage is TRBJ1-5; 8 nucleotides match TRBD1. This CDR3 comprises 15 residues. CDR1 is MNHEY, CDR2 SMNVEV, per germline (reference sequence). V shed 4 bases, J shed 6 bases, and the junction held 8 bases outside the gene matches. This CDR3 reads CASSYGQGMGQPQHF. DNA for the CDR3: TGTGCCAGCAGTTATGGACAGGGTATGGGTCAGCCCCAGCATTTT.

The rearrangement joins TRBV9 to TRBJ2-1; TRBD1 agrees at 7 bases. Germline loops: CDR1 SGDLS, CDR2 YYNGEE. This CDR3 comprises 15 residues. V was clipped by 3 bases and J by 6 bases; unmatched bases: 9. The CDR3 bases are TGTGCCAGCAGCGGGGCAGGGACAGTTTTCAATGAGCAGTTCTTC. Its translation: CASSGAGTVFNEQFF.

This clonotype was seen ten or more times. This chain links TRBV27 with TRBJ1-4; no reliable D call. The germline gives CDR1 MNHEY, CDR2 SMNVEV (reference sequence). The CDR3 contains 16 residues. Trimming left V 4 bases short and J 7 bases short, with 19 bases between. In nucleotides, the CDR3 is TGTGCCAGCAGTTCCGGACCAGGAGCATTCCCTGAAAAACTGTTTTTT. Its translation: CASSSGPGAFPEKLFF.

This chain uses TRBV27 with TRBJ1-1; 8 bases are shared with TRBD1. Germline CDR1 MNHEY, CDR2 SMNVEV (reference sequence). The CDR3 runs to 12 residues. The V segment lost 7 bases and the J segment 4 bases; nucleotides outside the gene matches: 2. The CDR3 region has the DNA TGTGCCAGCATTACAGGGGGCACTGAAGCTTTCTTT. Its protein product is CASITGGTEAFF.

The CDR3, as DNA: TGTGCCAGCAGCTGGGGAGTCAACTATGGCTACACCTTC. Translating it yields CASSWGVNYGYTF. The J gene is TRBJ1-2, the V gene TRBV5-5; no firm D call. The CDR3 totals 13 residues. Germline values: CDR1 SGHKS, CDR2 YYEKEE (reference sequence). The V end lost 3 bases, the J end lost 2 bases, and 8 bases lay between the germline ends.

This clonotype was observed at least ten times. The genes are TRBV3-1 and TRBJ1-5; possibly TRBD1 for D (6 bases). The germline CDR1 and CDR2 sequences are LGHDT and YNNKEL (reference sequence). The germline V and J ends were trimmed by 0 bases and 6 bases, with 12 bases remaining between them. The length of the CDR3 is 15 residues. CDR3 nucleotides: TGTGCCAGCAGCCAAGACAGGGGAGGGAGTCAGCCCCAGCATTTT. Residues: CASSQDRGGSQPQHF.

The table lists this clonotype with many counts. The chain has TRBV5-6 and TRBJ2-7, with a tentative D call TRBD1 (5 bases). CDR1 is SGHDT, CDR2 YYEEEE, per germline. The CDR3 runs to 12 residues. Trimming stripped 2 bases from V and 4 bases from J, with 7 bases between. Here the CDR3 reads CASSLQAYEQYV. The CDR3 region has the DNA TGTGCCAGCAGCTTACAGGCTTACGAGCAGTACGTC.

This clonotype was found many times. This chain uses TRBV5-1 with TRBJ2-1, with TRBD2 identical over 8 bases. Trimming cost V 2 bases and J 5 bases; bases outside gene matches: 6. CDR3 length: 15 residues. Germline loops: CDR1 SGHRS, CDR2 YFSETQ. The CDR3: CASSFSGGINNEQFF. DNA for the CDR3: TGCGCCAGCAGCTTCTCGGGAGGGATTAACAATGAGCAGTTCTTC.

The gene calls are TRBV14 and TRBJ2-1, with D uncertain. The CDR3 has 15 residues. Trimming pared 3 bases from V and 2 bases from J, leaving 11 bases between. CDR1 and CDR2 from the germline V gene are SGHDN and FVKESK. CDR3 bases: TGTGCCAGCAGCCAGGCCTATGGGGCCTACAATGAGCAGTTCTTC. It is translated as CASSQAYGAYNEQFF. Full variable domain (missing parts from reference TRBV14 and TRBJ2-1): EAGVTQFPSHSVIEKGQTVTLRCDPISGHDNLYWYRRVMGKEIKFLLHFVKESKQDESGMPNNRFLAERTGGTYSTLKVQPAELEDSGVYFCASSQAYGAYNEQFFGPGTRLTVL.

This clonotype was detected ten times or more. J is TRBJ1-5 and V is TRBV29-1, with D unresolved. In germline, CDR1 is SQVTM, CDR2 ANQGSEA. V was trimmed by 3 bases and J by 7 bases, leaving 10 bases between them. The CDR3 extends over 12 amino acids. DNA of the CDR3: TGCAGCGTTGAGGGGTCGGGCCAGCCCCAGCATTTT. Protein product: CSVEGSGQPQHF.

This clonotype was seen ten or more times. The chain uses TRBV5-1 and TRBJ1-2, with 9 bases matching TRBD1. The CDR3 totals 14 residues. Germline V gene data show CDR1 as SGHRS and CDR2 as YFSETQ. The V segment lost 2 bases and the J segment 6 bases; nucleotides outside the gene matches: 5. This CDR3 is CASSLRTGENGYTF. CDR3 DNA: TGCGCCAGCAGCTTAAGGACAGGGGAAAATGGCTACACCTTC.

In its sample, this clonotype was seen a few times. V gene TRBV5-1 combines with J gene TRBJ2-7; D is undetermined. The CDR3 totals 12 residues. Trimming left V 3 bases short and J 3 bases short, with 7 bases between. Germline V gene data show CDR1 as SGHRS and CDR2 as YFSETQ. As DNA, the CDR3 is TGCGCCAGCAGCTCGGACGGCTACGAGCAGTACTTC. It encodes CASSSDGYEQYF.

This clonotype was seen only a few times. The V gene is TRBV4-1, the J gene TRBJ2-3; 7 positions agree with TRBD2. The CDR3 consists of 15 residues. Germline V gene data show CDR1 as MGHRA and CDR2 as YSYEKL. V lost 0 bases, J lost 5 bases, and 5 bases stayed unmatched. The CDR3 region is CASSQDGRVGDTQYF. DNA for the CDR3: TGCGCCAGCAGCCAAGATGGGAGGGTTGGAGATACGCAGTATTTT.

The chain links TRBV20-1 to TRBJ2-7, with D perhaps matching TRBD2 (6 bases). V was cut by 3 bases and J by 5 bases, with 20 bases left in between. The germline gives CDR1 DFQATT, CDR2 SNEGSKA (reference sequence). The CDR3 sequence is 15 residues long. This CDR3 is CSARRGSLLGDEQYF. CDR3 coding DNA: TGCAGTGCTAGGCGGGGCAGCTTATTAGGAGACGAGCAGTACTTC.

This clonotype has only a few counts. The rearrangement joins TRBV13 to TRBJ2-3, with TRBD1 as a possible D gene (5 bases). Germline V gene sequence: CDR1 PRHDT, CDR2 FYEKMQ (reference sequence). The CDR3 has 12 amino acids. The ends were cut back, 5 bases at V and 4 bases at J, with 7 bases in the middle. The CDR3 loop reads CASSPQADTQYF. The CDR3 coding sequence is TGTGCCAGCAGCCCACAGGCAGATACGCAGTATTTT.

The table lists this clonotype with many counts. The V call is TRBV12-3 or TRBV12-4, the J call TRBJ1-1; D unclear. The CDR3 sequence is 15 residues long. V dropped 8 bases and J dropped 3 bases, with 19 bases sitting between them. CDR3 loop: CASSYSGSKDTEAFF. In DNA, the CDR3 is TGTGCCAGCTCGTACTCGGGCAGCAAAGACACTGAAGCTTTCTTT.

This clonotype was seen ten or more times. The CDR3 nucleotides are TGTGCCAGCAGATCTGTAGATACGCAGTATTTT. The encoded protein is CASRSVDTQYF. The V gene is TRBV7-9, the J gene TRBJ2-3; D unresolved. The V end was cut by 6 bases, the J end by 5 bases, with 6 bases between. CDR3 size: 11 residues. CDR1 and CDR2 from the germline V gene are SEHNR and FQNEAQ (reference sequence).

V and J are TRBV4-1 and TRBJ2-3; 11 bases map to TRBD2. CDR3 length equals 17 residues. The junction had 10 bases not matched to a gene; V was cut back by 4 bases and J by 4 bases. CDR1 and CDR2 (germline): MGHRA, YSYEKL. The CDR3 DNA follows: TGCGCCAGCAGCCCTCTGGGTAGCGGGAGGGCCGCAGATACGCAGTATTTT. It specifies CASSPLGSGRAADTQYF.